This TCR beta chain originates from a study of tumor and adjacent non-tumor tissue in lung cancer. TCRbeta libraries were built with three rounds of nested PCR, modified from ARM-PCR. TCRdb ran MiXCR on the multiplex PCR reads and lists one entry per CDR3 protein. The top ten hold approximately 22% of the sample, which has roughly 120,000 distinct CDR3 sequences, over 75% seen once. V was pared by 7 bases and J by 7 bases, with 20 bases between. The CDR3 has 14 residues. Germline assignment: CDR1 MNHNS and CDR2 SASEGT. No cell sorting was done before RNA was extracted from the tissue. Sequenced material: lung tumor tissue. The chain couples TRBV6-1 to TRBJ2-7; a possible D gene is TRBD1 (6 bases). The source is a man between 70 and 80 years old with non-small cell lung cancer. The CDR3 sequence is CASNGAQGTREQYF. The CDR3 nucleotides read TGTGCCAGCAATGGCGCACAGGGAACAAGGGAGCAGTACTTC.